The 19 T cell receptor beta chains given below trace back to one sample, sequenced in a study of blood T cell repertoires in COVID-19. Produced via immunoSEQ multiplex PCR; TCRdb's table is partial and in-frame only. The table includes 150,000 to 160,000 clones, 75% to 95% detected once. Sequenced input: peripheral blood. Receptor source: a man aged 45-65 years with acute or convalescent COVID-19.

The chain links TRBV4-1 to TRBJ2-4, with 8 bases aligning to TRBD1. The CDR3 spans 18 residues. The ends lost 1 base at V and 11 bases at J; junction bases unmatched: 19. Germline values: CDR1 MGHRA, CDR2 YSYEKL. For the CDR3, the DNA is TGCGCCAGCAGCCAAGGGTCTCTGACAGGGGCCCTGGAGAAGGTTCAGTACTTC. This gives the protein CASSQGSLTGALEKVQYF.

The chain carries TRBV28 and TRBJ2-7; TRBD1 is a possible D gene (8 bases). Germline assignment: CDR1 MDHEN and CDR2 SYDVKM. This CDR3 spans 15 amino acids. V was shortened by 5 bases and J by 1 base, with 15 bases between the two germline ends. DNA for the CDR3: TGTGCCAGCAGTCCTACAGGGGGGGGATCCTACGAGCAGTACGTC. Its translation: CASSPTGGGSYEQYV.

The gene calls are TRBV7-2 and TRBJ1-4, with a possible D match to TRBD1 (5 bases). V lost 1 base, J lost 8 bases, and 14 bases lay in between. The germline V gene has CDR1 SGHTA and CDR2 FQGNSA. The CDR3 is 15 amino acids. CDR3 nucleotides: TGTGCCAGCAGCTTAGTCGCGGGGGTCGGCGAAAAACTGTTTTTT. It encodes CASSLVAGVGEKLFF. Filled out from reference TRBV7-2 and TRBJ1-4, the complete variable domain reads GAGVSQSPSNKVTEKGKDVELRCDPISGHTALYWYRQSLGQGLEFLIYFQGNSAPDKSGLPSDRFSAERTGGSVSTLTIQRTQQEDSAVYLCASSLVAGVGEKLFFGSGTQLSVL.

This clone was observed once. The chain carries TRBV6-2 or TRBV6-3 and TRBJ2-7, with TRBD1 matching 7 bases. The germline CDR1 and CDR2 sequences are MNHEY and SVGEGT. This CDR3 has 16 residues. Trimming at V came to 2 bases and at J to 5 bases, leaving 12 bases not matched to a gene. This CDR3 reads CASSYDTRQGPDEQYF. The CDR3 DNA sequence: TGTGCCAGCAGTTACGATACCCGACAGGGTCCCGACGAGCAGTACTTC.

This chain uses TRBV27 with TRBJ1-2; D is undetermined. With 8 bases removed from V and 5 bases from J, the gap between germline ends came to 15 bases. Germline V CDR1 and CDR2: MNHEY, SMNVEV (reference sequence). The length of the CDR3 is 13 residues. CDR3 nucleotides: TGTGCCAGCTCCAAAAGCCCGGGGTATGGCTACACCTTC. It yields the protein CASSKSPGYGYTF.

The chain joins TRBV7-2 to TRBJ1-5; the D gene is possibly TRBD1 (5 bases). V dropped 1 base and J dropped 7 bases, with 14 bases sitting between them. The V gene's germline CDR1 is SGHTA and CDR2 FQGNSA. This CDR3 is 15 amino acids long. The DNA for the CDR3 is TGTGCCAGCAGCTTAGTCCCCTCCAGGGAACAGCCCCAGCATTTT. As protein: CASSLVPSREQPQHF.

The J gene is TRBJ1-6, the V gene TRBV9; 9 bases map to TRBD1. V gave up 4 bases and J gave up 1 base; unmatched junction bases: 12. Germline-derived CDR1 and CDR2 are SGDLS and YYNGEE. The CDR3 consists of 19 residues. CDR3 in amino acids: CASSTTPMTGGSYNSPLHF. In DNA, the CDR3 is TGTGCCAGCAGCACGACTCCAATGACAGGGGGTTCCTATAATTCACCCCTCCACTTT.

The chain recombines TRBV28 with TRBJ1-3; TRBD1 might be the D (5 bases). CDR3 length equals 14 residues. Trimming shortened V by 6 bases and J by 2 bases, and 11 bases separated the two germline ends. CDR1 and CDR2 (germline): MDHEN, SYDVKM. The chain's CDR3 is CASRNGGAGNTIYF. For the CDR3, the DNA is TGTGCCAGCAGGAACGGAGGGGCTGGAAACACCATATATTTT.

V and J are TRBV21-1 and TRBJ2-7; no DNA check was done on the table's D call, TRBD1. TRBV21-1 is classified as a pseudogene. This CDR3 spans 14 amino acids. The CDR3 here is CASSRTGESYEQYV. The DNA for the CDR3 is TGTGCCAGCAGCCGGACAGGGGAGAGCTACGAGCAGTACGTC.

The rearrangement joins TRBV29-1 to TRBJ1-2; D is possibly TRBD1 (6 bases). The V end was cut by 7 bases, the J end by 0 bases, with 12 bases between. The CDR3 is made up of 13 amino acids. CDR1 and CDR2 (germline): SQVTM, ANQGSEA. CDR3 nucleotides: TGCAGCGCTAGGACAGAAACTAACTATGGCTACACCTTC. Its translation is CSARTETNYGYTF.

The chain carries TRBV6-5 and TRBJ1-5; 8 bases match TRBD1. V dropped 6 bases and J dropped 7; count of bases not matched to a gene: 8. Germline CDR1 is MNHEY and CDR2 is SVGAGI. The CDR3 spans 14 residues. CDR3 residues: CASSLGTGAQPQHF. CDR3 nucleotide sequence: TGTGCCAGCAGCCTCGGGACAGGCGCCCAGCCCCAGCATTTT.

This rearrangement joins TRBV18 to TRBJ1-5; perhaps TRBD1 as D (5 bases). Trimming took 5 bases from V and 11 from J, leaving 25 bases between them. The CDR3 sequence is 16 residues long. Per the germline V gene, CDR1 is KGHSH and CDR2 is LQKENI. Here the CDR3 reads CASSSNAGGLSGTQHF. The CDR3 DNA reads as TGTGCCAGCTCATCGAATGCCGGGGGTTTATCAGGGACCCAGCATTTT.

The rearrangement uses TRBV27 and TRBJ2-1, with a weak D call TRBD1 (6 bases). The CDR3 has 17 amino acids. Trimming took 5 bases from V and 4 from J, leaving 21 bases between them. Germline V gene lookup returns CDR1 MNHEY and CDR2 SMNVEV (reference sequence). CDR3 protein: CASSPFKQGSGYNEQFF. The DNA of the CDR3 is TGTGCCAGCAGTCCCTTTAAACAGGGATCAGGTTACAATGAGCAGTTCTTC.

CDR3 nucleotide sequence: TGTGCCAGCAGCCCCATCTTAGAGACCGGGGAGCTGTTTTTT. Protein sequence: CASSPILETGELFF. V usage is TRBV5-4 and J usage is TRBJ2-2, with D hard to call. The V end lost 4 bases, the J end lost 5 bases, and 12 bases lay between the germline ends. The germline CDR1 and CDR2 sequences are SGHNT and YYREEE (reference sequence). This CDR3 has 14 amino acids.

The chain joins TRBV29-1 to TRBJ2-1; TRBD1 matches at 7 bases. Germline V gives CDR1 SQVTM, CDR2 ANQGSEA. The CDR3 has 13 residues. V trimming: 6 bases; J trimming: 3 bases; junction bases outside the gene matches: 5. The CDR3 sequence: CSVPGQIYNEQFF. In DNA, the CDR3 is TGCAGCGTCCCGGGACAGATCTACAATGAGCAGTTCTTC.

The CDR3 sequence is CASTERGRGLNTEAFF. The CDR3 bases are TGTGCCAGCACCGAGCGAGGCAGGGGATTGAACACTGAAGCTTTCTTT. V is TRBV28 and J is TRBJ1-1; D possibly corresponds to TRBD1 (6 bases). The V and J ends lost 7 bases and 0 bases respectively, with 18 bases between them. Germline CDR1 reads MDHEN; CDR2 reads SYDVKM. The CDR3 runs 16 residues. The entire variable domain, with the rest obtained from reference TRBV28 and TRBJ1-1, is as follows: DVKVTQSSRYLVKRTGEKVFLECVQDMDHENMFWYRQDPGLGLRLIYFSYDVKMKEKGDIPEGYSVSREKKERFSLILESASTNQTSMYLCASTERGRGLNTEAFFGQGTRLTVV.

This chain uses TRBV11-2 with TRBJ2-6; 7 nucleotides line up with TRBD1. The germline gives CDR1 SGHAT, CDR2 FQNNGV. The V gene end was trimmed by 5 bases and the J gene end by 2 bases; junction bases not matched to a gene: 9. The CDR3 is 17 residues long. CDR3 region: CASSVDHRGTGANVLTF. The CDR3 DNA reads as TGTGCCAGCAGCGTCGACCACAGGGGTACTGGGGCCAACGTCCTGACTTTC.

The J gene is TRBJ2-7, the V gene TRBV14; D unclear. V was pared by 5 bases and J by 1 base, with 18 bases between. CDR3 length: 16 amino acids. Germline CDR1 SGHDN, CDR2 FVKESK. CDR3 bases: TGTGCCAGCAGCAGAAGAATGCGACTTACTTCCTACGAGCAGTACGTC. As protein: CASSRRMRLTSYEQYV.

The chain uses TRBV19 and TRBJ1-5; 7 nucleotides align to TRBD1. CDR3 length: 17 amino acids. Germline CDR1 LNHDA, CDR2 SQIVND (reference sequence). Germline trimming cut 5 bases from V and 2 bases from J; bases unmatched to any gene: 12. CDR3 in DNA: TGTGCCAGTAGTTCTACAGGGGTGGGGGTCGGCAATCAGCCCCAGCATTTT. Translation: CASSSTGVGVGNQPQHF.